This TCR beta chain was obtained from a study of post-analysis software for immune sequencing data. Study overall: The cohort encompassed relapsing-remitting, secondary progressive and progressive-relapsing multiple sclerosis disease courses. Regarding the study as a whole: With TRBV5-6, TRBV5-1 and TRBV20-1 included, about five TRBV segments were more frequent in patients than in controls.

Prepared TCR beta cDNA libraries contained unique molecular identifiers. Input amounts of about 0.95 to 11 million T cells were used. These gave around 500,000 cDNA molecules, so each molecule approximated one T cell. TCRdb redid the calling of the PCR reads with MiXCR, one entry per CDR3 protein. The table lists about 210,000 distinct CDR3 sequences, approximately 28% of them singletons. This clonotype showed up many times. The antigen remains unidentified. The germline CDR1 and CDR2 sequences are PRHDT and FYEKMQ (reference sequence). The CDR3 is made up of 16 amino acids. J lost 2 bases, V lost 4 bases, and 10 bases had no gene match.

This chain joins TRBV13 and TRBJ2-7; 8 positions agree with TRBD1. The receptor comes from a girl younger than 18 with multiple sclerosis. The sample was blood. The CDR3, as DNA: TGTGCCAGCAGCTCAGAACGGACAGGGAGCACCTACGAGCAGTACTTC. Translated, it gives CASSSERTGSTYEQYF. Complete variable domain (other parts from reference TRBV13 and TRBJ2-7): AAGVIQSPRHLIKEKRETATLKCYPIPRHDTVYWYQQGPGQDPQFLISFYEKMQSDKGSIPDRFSAQQFSDYHSELNMSSLELGDSALYFCASSSERTGSTYEQYFGPGTRLTVT.